A single sample gave rise to the 24 T cell receptor beta chains below, sequenced in a study of T cell responses to AZD1222 COVID-19 vaccine. The method was immunoSEQ multiplex PCR; TCRdb's version includes in-frame clones alone and lacks a portion of them. The sample carries about 100,000 clones, about 90% recorded once. The sample consisted of peripheral blood, taken on day 0 of AZD1222 vaccination. The receptors here all came from an adult in good health.

The V gene is TRBV28, the J gene TRBJ2-1; tentative D call: TRBD2 (6 bases). CDR3 length: 11 residues. Germline V CDR1 and CDR2: MDHEN, SYDVKM. V was cut by 8 bases and J by 13 bases, with 15 bases left in between. CDR3 protein: CASLRGNLQFF. CDR3 sequence (DNA): TGTGCCAGCCTCCGCGGGAACCTTCAGTTCTTC.

The chain recombines TRBV28 with TRBJ2-3; 9 bases map to TRBD2. The CDR3 spans 15 residues. V lost 6 bases, J lost 2 bases, and 6 bases stayed unmatched. CDR1 and CDR2 (germline): MDHEN, SYDVKM. CDR3 sequence reads: CASSKAGGNTDTQYF. DNA for the CDR3: TGTGCCAGCAGCAAAGCGGGAGGAAACACAGATACGCAGTATTTT.

The rearrangement joins TRBV28 to TRBJ2-7; 9 positions agree with TRBD1. This CDR3 has 16 amino acids. Germline V gives CDR1 MDHEN, CDR2 SYDVKM. J was trimmed by 6 bases and V by 5 bases; bases with no gene match: 14. The CDR3 DNA reads TGTGCCAGCAGTGAAATACAGGGGGCGGGCCTCCGCGAGCAGTACTTC. This encodes CASSEIQGAGLREQYF.

A few counts support this clone. This chain's CDR3 is CASIRTGTGFDEQYF. The CDR3 DNA reads as TGTGCCAGCATTCGTACCGGGACAGGCTTCGACGAGCAGTACTTC. The chain couples TRBV6-5 to TRBJ2-7; 8 bases fit TRBD1. This CDR3 is 15 amino acids long. CDR1 is MNHEY and CDR2 is SVGAGI in the germline V gene. V lost 7 bases, J lost 5 bases, and 13 bases stayed unmatched.

The rearrangement uses TRBV7-9 and TRBJ1-3, with D uncertain. V was cut by 1 base and J by 0 bases, with 13 bases left in between. This CDR3 is 17 amino acids long. The germline gives CDR1 SEHNR, CDR2 FQNEAQ (reference sequence). The DNA for the CDR3 is TGTGCCAGCAGCTTAGTTCTGTGGGCCAGCTCTGGAAACACCATATATTTT. Protein product: CASSLVLWASSGNTIYF.

The chain joins TRBV5-4 to TRBJ2-7; 10 nucleotides agree with TRBD1. Germline V gene data show CDR1 as SGHNT and CDR2 as YYREEE (reference sequence). V gave up 5 bases and J gave up 1 base; unmatched junction bases: 6. There are 15 residues in the CDR3. The CDR3 loop is CASRTGTGASYEQYF. The CDR3 DNA sequence: TGTGCCAGCAGAACCGGGACAGGGGCGTCCTACGAGCAGTACTTC. The whole variable domain, remainder taken from reference TRBV5-4 and TRBJ2-7, is ETGVTQSPTHLIKTRGQQVTLRCSSQSGHNTVSWYQQALGQGPQFIFQYYREEENGRGNFPPRFSGLQFPNYSSELNVNALELDDSALYLCASRTGTGASYEQYFGPGTRLTVT.

The chain employs TRBV2 and TRBJ1-1, with D tentatively TRBD1 (5 bases). This CDR3 is 14 amino acids long. V was trimmed by 6 bases and J by 0 bases, leaving 11 bases between them. From germline, CDR1 is SNHLY and CDR2 FYNNEI. The CDR3 protein is CASRPTEMNTEAFF. CDR3 sequence (DNA): TGTGCCAGCAGACCGACAGAGATGAACACTGAAGCTTTCTTT.

This clone appeared a single time. The chain links TRBV4-1 to TRBJ2-7; perhaps D is TRBD1 or TRBD2 (5 bases each). The CDR3 length is 16 residues. V dropped 2 bases and J dropped 1 base, with 15 bases sitting between them. Germline CDR1 MGHRA, CDR2 YSYEKL. The DNA of the CDR3 is TGCGCCAGCAGCCAAAATGACGGAGAGGGGTCCTACGAGCAGTACTTC. Amino acid sequence: CASSQNDGEGSYEQYF.

V is TRBV27 and J is TRBJ2-2; TRBD2 matches 7 bases. V was pared by 1 base and J by 6 bases, with 2 bases of the junction left unmatched. There are 14 residues in the CDR3. CDR1 and CDR2 from the germline V gene are MNHEY and SMNVEV (reference sequence). CDR3: CASSLWEGSGELFF. Written as DNA, the CDR3 is TGTGCCAGCAGTTTATGGGAGGGTTCCGGGGAGCTGTTTTTT.

This chain joins TRBV3-1 (or the pseudogene TRBV3-2) and TRBJ1-2; D uncertain. CDR1 LGHDT and CDR2 YNNKEL come from the germline V gene (reference sequence). The CDR3 extends over 12 amino acids. Trimming shortened V by 2 bases and J by 3 bases, and 4 bases separated the two germline ends. This CDR3 reads CASSQKDYGYTF. CDR3 sequence (DNA): TGTGCCAGCAGCCAAAAGGACTATGGCTACACCTTC.

The V gene is TRBV2, the J gene TRBJ2-2; no reliable D call. This CDR3 comprises 14 residues. Per germline, CDR1 SNHLY and CDR2 FYNNEI. V lost 8 bases, J lost 0 bases, and 10 bases lay in between. This chain's CDR3 is CASVIDANTGELFF. The CDR3 DNA is TGTGCCAGCGTCATCGACGCGAACACCGGGGAGCTGTTTTTT. Based on the CDR3 plus reference TRBV2 and TRBJ2-2, the full variable domain is EPEVTQTPSHQVTQMGQEVILRCVPISNHLYFYWYRQILGQKVEFLVSFYNNEISEKSEIFDDQFSVERPDGSNFTLKIRSTKLEDSAMYFCASVIDANTGELFFGEGSRLTVL.

The chain recombines TRBV28 with TRBJ1-1; tentatively, D is TRBD1 (5 bases). The V gene's germline CDR1 is MDHEN and CDR2 SYDVKM. CDR3 length equals 18 residues. Trimming left V 8 bases short and J 6 bases short, with 31 bases between. CDR3 in amino acids: CASRNGGDLGSGTPEAFF. DNA for the CDR3: TGTGCCAGCCGCAATGGCGGGGATTTGGGTAGTGGGACCCCTGAAGCTTTCTTT.

This sequence joins TRBV19 and TRBJ1-4, with 7 nucleotides matching TRBD1. V dropped 7 bases and J dropped 3; count of bases not matched to a gene: 17. CDR1 and CDR2 (germline): LNHDA, SQIVND (reference sequence). The CDR3 spans 18 residues. The CDR3: CASTSEWAPDRANEKLFF. CDR3 DNA sequence: TGTGCCAGTACCTCGGAATGGGCACCCGACAGGGCTAATGAAAAACTGTTTTTT.

In this sample, this clone turned up once. This sequence joins TRBV6-4 and TRBJ2-1; 9 bases match TRBD2. CDR3 size: 15 residues. V trimming: 5 bases; J trimming: 1 base; junction bases outside the gene matches: 3. Germline assignment: CDR1 MRHNA and CDR2 SNTAGT. The CDR3, as DNA: TGTGCCAGCAGTTTTAGCGGGAGTTCCTACAATGAGCAGTTCTTC. Protein product: CASSFSGSSYNEQFF.

This clone is a singleton in its sample. This chain connects TRBV27 to TRBJ1-1; no definite D call. The CDR3 spans 12 residues. The germline CDR1 and CDR2 sequences are MNHEY and SMNVEV (reference sequence). Trimming took 4 bases from V and 1 from J, leaving 4 bases between them. In DNA, the CDR3 is TGTGCCAGCAGTTCAGGGAACACTGAAGCTTTCTTT. Encoded protein: CASSSGNTEAFF.

In DNA form, the CDR3 reads TGTGCCAGCAGCTATCCGGAACTTAACACTGAAGCTTTCTTT. Its protein is CASSYPELNTEAFF. V gene TRBV7-9 combines with J gene TRBJ1-1; no firm D call. The length of the CDR3 is 14 residues. Germline lookup yields CDR1 SEHNR and CDR2 FQNEAQ (reference sequence). Trimming took 4 bases from V and 2 from J, leaving 11 bases between them.

The rearrangement links TRBV3-1 (or the pseudogene TRBV3-2) to TRBJ2-4; no reliable D call. V lost 4 bases and J 0 bases, leaving 10 bases between the germline ends. CDR1 is LGHDT, CDR2 YNNKEL, per germline (reference sequence). The CDR3 extends over 15 amino acids. Written as DNA, the CDR3 is TGTGCCAGCAGCCCAGAAGCCCTAGCCAAAAACATTCAGTACTTC. This encodes CASSPEALAKNIQYF.

The rearrangement uses TRBV5-1 and TRBJ1-4; TRBD1 agrees at 7 bases. With 7 bases clipped from V and 5 bases from J, the junction kept 5 bases outside the gene matches. There are 13 residues in the CDR3. Germline loops: CDR1 SGHRS, CDR2 YFSETQ. The CDR3: CASHTGDNEKLFF. CDR3 DNA sequence: TGCGCCAGCCACACAGGGGACAATGAAAAACTGTTTTTT.

V and J are TRBV28 and TRBJ2-5; D gene ambiguous. In germline, CDR1 is MDHEN, CDR2 SYDVKM. The V gene lost 2 bases and the J gene lost 1 base, with 8 bases spanning the gap. The CDR3 consists of 14 residues. CDR3 sequence: CASSLVTTQETQYF. In DNA form, the CDR3 reads TGTGCCAGCAGTTTAGTGACAACCCAAGAGACCCAGTACTTC.

The genes are TRBV6-4 and TRBJ2-1, with D tentatively TRBD2 (5 bases). Per germline, CDR1 MRHNA and CDR2 SNTAGT. V lost 5 bases, J lost 5 bases, and 10 bases lay in between. This CDR3 has 13 amino acids. CDR3 in amino acids: CASSSGYNNEQFF. Written as DNA, the CDR3 is TGTGCCAGCAGTAGCGGATATAACAATGAGCAGTTCTTC.

The chain recombines TRBV9 with TRBJ1-6; D unclear. V was clipped by 3 bases and J by 0 bases, with 7 bases between them. CDR1 and CDR2 (germline): SGDLS, YYNGEE. This CDR3 has 15 residues. The CDR3 spells CASSAESSYNSPLHF. CDR3 DNA sequence: TGTGCCAGCAGCGCCGAAAGCTCCTATAATTCACCCCTCCACTTT.

V and J are TRBV19 and TRBJ2-6; D not resolved. The CDR3 totals 15 residues. V was shortened by 3 bases and J by 0 bases, with 6 bases between the two germline ends. Looked up from germline, CDR1 is LNHDA and CDR2 is SQIVND (reference sequence). The CDR3 spells CASSIFLSGANVLTF. The CDR3 DNA sequence: TGTGCCAGTAGTATTTTTCTCTCTGGGGCCAACGTCCTGACTTTC.

This chain links TRBV12-2 with TRBJ2-2; the table's TRBD2 call for D was not verified on the DNA. TRBV12-2 is termed a pseudogene. CDR3 size: 17 residues. The CDR3 spells CASPGVAGGPNTGELFF. For the CDR3, the DNA is TGTGCAAGTCCCGGGGTAGCGGGAGGTCCGAACACCGGGGAGCTGTTTTTT.

This chain links TRBV24-1 with TRBJ2-1; D is perhaps TRBD2 (5 bases). Trimming shortened V by 1 base and J by 8 bases, and 11 bases separated the two germline ends. Germline CDR1 KGHDR, CDR2 SFDVKD. This CDR3 comprises 14 residues. The DNA for the CDR3 is TGTGCCACCAGTGATTTTACTAGAGCAGATGAGCAGTTCTTC. Amino acids: CATSDFTRADEQFF.